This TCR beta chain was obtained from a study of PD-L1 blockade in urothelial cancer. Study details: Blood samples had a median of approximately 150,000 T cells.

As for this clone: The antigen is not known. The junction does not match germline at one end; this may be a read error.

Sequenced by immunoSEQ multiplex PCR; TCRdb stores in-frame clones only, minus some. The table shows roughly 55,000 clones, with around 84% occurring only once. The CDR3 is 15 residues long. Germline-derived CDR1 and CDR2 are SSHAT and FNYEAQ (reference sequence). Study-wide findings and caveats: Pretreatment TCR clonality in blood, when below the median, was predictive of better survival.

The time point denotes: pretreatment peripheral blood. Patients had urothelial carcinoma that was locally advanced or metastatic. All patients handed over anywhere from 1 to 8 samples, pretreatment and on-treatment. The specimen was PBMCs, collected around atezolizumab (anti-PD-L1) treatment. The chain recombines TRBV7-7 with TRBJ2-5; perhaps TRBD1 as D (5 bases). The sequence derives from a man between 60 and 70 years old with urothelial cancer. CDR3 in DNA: TGTGCTAGCAGCAAGGGAAGGGGCCAACAAGGGACCCAGTACTTC. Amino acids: CASSKGRGQQGTQYF.